The subject of this entry is one T cell receptor beta chain. These data come from a study of CD8 T cells in Susac syndrome. Random-hexamer reverse transcription was applied to about 0.45 to 1 ug RNA. Amplification of the TCR beta CDR3 was carried out by immunoSEQ multiplex PCR, which spanned a total of 54 Vbeta and 13 Jbeta segments. TCRdb re-analysed the immunoSEQ multiplex PCR reads in MiXCR, keeping a single row per CDR3 protein. This sample has around 180,000 distinct CDR3 sequences, with approximately 95% found just once. Per the germline V gene, CDR1 is SGHTA and CDR2 is FQGTGA. The CDR3 is made up of 13 amino acids. The V end was cut by 7 bases, the J end by 3 bases, with 12 bases between.

This receptor was identified in a human donor with multiple sclerosis. The rearrangement joins TRBV7-3 to TRBJ1-1; no clear D. The specimen was CD8+ T cells from PBMCs. The CDR3 coding sequence is TGTGCCAGCACCTCCGGGCGGGACACTGAAGCTTTCTTT. It encodes CASTSGRDTEAFF.